Listed here are 21 T cell receptor beta chains from one sample, sequenced in a study of T cell responses to AZD1222 COVID-19 vaccine. TCRdb keeps only in-frame clones here, not all; method: immunoSEQ multiplex PCR. The profile shows approximately 130,000 clones, about 89% of them singletons. Sample: peripheral blood, taken 28 days after the second AZD1222 dose. Receptors were obtained from an adult who received the AZD1222 COVID-19 vaccine.

The V and J genes are TRBV5-1 and TRBJ1-4, with D unclear. V gave up 0 bases and J gave up 8 bases, with 11 bases separating them. The CDR3 runs 14 residues. From germline, CDR1 is SGHRS and CDR2 YFSETQ. This CDR3 reads CASSLGNSGEKLFF. The CDR3 coding sequence is TGCGCCAGCAGCTTGGGAAACAGCGGCGAAAAACTGTTTTTT.

V usage is TRBV14 and J usage is TRBJ1-2; 7 bases fit TRBD1. With 1 base clipped from V and 12 bases from J, the junction kept 5 bases outside the gene matches. This CDR3 is 12 amino acids long. Germline V gene data show CDR1 as SGHDN and CDR2 as FVKESK. The CDR3 DNA reads as TGTGCCAGCAGCCAAGGGGACAGCCGTCACACCTTC. It codes for CASSQGDSRHTF.

This chain joins TRBV11-2 and TRBJ1-2; D is perhaps TRBD1 (5 bases). Trimming pared 4 bases from V and 8 bases from J, leaving 11 bases between. The V gene's germline CDR1 is SGHAT and CDR2 FQNNGV. The CDR3 consists of 12 residues. CDR3 nucleotides: TGTGCCAGCAGCTGGGGAGGGGAAGGCTACACCTTC. This translates into CASSWGGEGYTF. The full variable domain, its missing parts supplied by reference TRBV11-2 and TRBJ1-2, is EAGVAQSPRYKIIEKRQSVAFWCNPISGHATLYWYQQILGQGPKLLIQFQNNGVVDDSQLPKDRFSAERLKGVDSTLKIQPAKLEDSAVYLCASSWGGEGYTFGSGTRLTVV.

The chain has TRBV11-2 and TRBJ2-3; 9 positions match TRBD2. The CDR3 has 16 amino acids. CDR1 SGHAT and CDR2 FQNNGV come from the germline V gene. V shed 3 bases and J 3 bases; nucleotides not matched to a gene: 7. This chain's CDR3 is CASSFLAGVGTDTQYF. DNA of the CDR3: TGTGCCAGCAGCTTTTTAGCGGGAGTCGGAACAGATACGCAGTATTTT.

The chain is built from TRBV7-2 and TRBJ2-5; D gene uncertain. Per the germline V gene, CDR1 is SGHTA and CDR2 is FQGNSA. There are 16 residues in the CDR3. Deletions cut 2 bases from V and 5 bases from J, with 18 bases between. This CDR3 is CASSLNEPAVGETQYF. The CDR3 region has the DNA TGTGCCAGCAGCTTAAACGAACCTGCGGTGGGTGAGACCCAGTACTTC.

This clone was observed a few times. The chain uses TRBV2 and TRBJ2-7; the D is unclear. V was cut by 6 bases and J by 0 bases, with 15 bases left in between. The CDR3 has 15 amino acids. Germline V gene data show CDR1 as SNHLY and CDR2 as FYNNEI. This CDR3 reads CASSAGVRSSYEQYF. The CDR3 DNA sequence: TGTGCCAGCAGCGCCGGAGTGAGGAGCTCCTACGAGCAGTACTTC.

The gene calls are TRBV6-5 and TRBJ2-1; no clear D gene. The V gene's germline CDR1 is MNHEY and CDR2 SVGAGI. The CDR3 consists of 16 residues. V dropped 2 bases and J dropped 4 bases, with 15 bases sitting between them. CDR3 DNA: TGTGCCAGCAGTTACCAGGCTGTGGTACCGTACAATGAGCAGTTCTTC. It codes for CASSYQAVVPYNEQFF.

This chain uses TRBV5-1 with TRBJ2-3, with D possibly TRBD2 on 6 matching bases. The CDR3 extends over 13 amino acids. The V and J ends lost 3 bases and 6 bases respectively, with 11 bases between them. Germline CDR1 reads SGHRS; CDR2 reads YFSETQ. The CDR3 reads CASSSNRGDTQYF. The CDR3 DNA follows: TGCGCCAGCAGCTCCAACCGGGGGGATACGCAGTATTTT.

The chain links TRBV11-2 to TRBJ2-1; 9 bases align to TRBD1. Germline lookup yields CDR1 SGHAT and CDR2 FQNNGV. CDR3 length: 16 amino acids. J lost 3 bases, V lost 5 bases, and 8 bases had no gene match. CDR3 in DNA: TGTGCCAGCAGCGCACTCTCGACAGGGGGCTACAATGAGCAGTTCTTC. Its protein is CASSALSTGGYNEQFF.

The rearrangement uses TRBV6-5 and TRBJ1-1; 8 nucleotides align to TRBD1. The CDR3 totals 15 residues. After removal of 6 bases from V and 4 bases from J, the junction contained 10 bases not matched to a gene. CDR1 and CDR2 (germline): MNHEY, SVGAGI. DNA of the CDR3: TGTGCCAGCAGCCTTACGGACAGGGCGTTCACTGAAGCTTTCTTT. This sequence encodes CASSLTDRAFTEAFF.

This chain connects TRBV6-4 to TRBJ1-1, with D perhaps matching TRBD1 (5 bases). The CDR3 extends over 12 amino acids. Per the germline V gene, CDR1 is MRHNA and CDR2 is SNTAGT. V was trimmed by 5 bases and J by 10 bases, leaving 14 bases between them. The CDR3 is CASSNPGVGAFF. CDR3 coding DNA: TGTGCCAGCAGTAACCCGGGGGTTGGAGCTTTCTTT.

V usage is TRBV2 and J usage is TRBJ1-1; D is unresolved. The CDR3 contains 15 residues. Trimming shortened V by 6 bases and J by 0 bases, and 14 bases separated the two germline ends. Germline lookup yields CDR1 SNHLY and CDR2 FYNNEI. CDR3 nucleotide sequence: TGTGCCAGCAGCGGAAGCGGCGGGATGAACACTGAAGCTTTCTTT. Its protein is CASSGSGGMNTEAFF.

The chain employs TRBV6-5 and TRBJ2-2; 9 positions match TRBD1. Germline-derived CDR1 and CDR2 are MNHEY and SVGAGI. The CDR3 is 14 amino acids. After removal of 6 bases from V and 1 base from J, the junction contained 0 bases not matched to a gene. CDR3 amino acids: CASRGQGNTGELFF. CDR3 sequence (DNA): TGTGCCAGCAGGGGACAGGGGAACACCGGGGAGCTGTTTTTT.

The chain has TRBV5-5 and TRBJ2-1; TRBD2 might be the D (6 bases). The CDR3 has 15 amino acids. V lost 0 bases, J lost 2 bases, and 9 bases lay in between. Germline V lookup: CDR1 SGHKS, CDR2 YYEKEE (reference sequence). Here the CDR3 reads CASSLDGGAYNEQFF. The CDR3 DNA reads TGTGCCAGCAGCTTGGATGGCGGGGCCTACAATGAGCAGTTCTTC.

The chain uses TRBV2 and TRBJ1-2, with D perhaps TRBD1 (6 bases). Germline lookup yields CDR1 SNHLY and CDR2 FYNNEI. V was clipped by 6 bases and J by 5 bases, with 22 bases between them. This CDR3 has 16 amino acids. CDR3 amino acids: CASSPVRGLGGYGYTF. The CDR3 coding sequence is TGTGCCAGCAGCCCCGTCAGGGGATTGGGCGGATATGGCTACACCTTC. Full variable domain (outside the CDR3, taken from reference TRBV2 and TRBJ1-2): EPEVTQTPSHQVTQMGQEVILRCVPISNHLYFYWYRQILGQKVEFLVSFYNNEISEKSEIFDDQFSVERPDGSNFTLKIRSTKLEDSAMYFCASSPVRGLGGYGYTFGSGTRLTVV.

The chain links TRBV9 to TRBJ1-1; 7 bases fit TRBD1. V trimming: 5 bases; J trimming: 2 bases; junction bases outside the gene matches: 6. CDR1 SGDLS and CDR2 YYNGEE come from the germline V gene. The CDR3 runs 14 residues. CDR3 sequence reads: CASSYRQGNTEAFF. CDR3 bases: TGTGCCAGCAGTTACCGACAGGGAAACACTGAAGCTTTCTTT.

The chain couples TRBV6-5 to TRBJ1-2; a possible D gene is TRBD1 (6 bases). The CDR3 consists of 16 residues. Germline CDR1 is MNHEY and CDR2 is SVGAGI. The V end lost 0 bases, the J end lost 4 bases, and 15 bases lay between the germline ends. The CDR3 DNA sequence: TGTGCCAGCAGTTACTCGTCGGGGGCAACGAGCTATGGCTACACCTTC. This sequence encodes CASSYSSGATSYGYTF.

This clone was detected once. The chain joins TRBV18 to TRBJ1-1; D may be TRBD1 (6 bases). Germline CDR1 KGHSH, CDR2 LQKENI. This CDR3 contains 17 residues. Trimming took off 1 base at V and 2 bases at J, with 17 bases between the two ends. The CDR3 spells CASSPQPLQGTNTEAFF. The CDR3 DNA follows: TGTGCCAGCTCACCACAGCCCCTACAGGGAACCAACACTGAAGCTTTCTTT. The variable domain in full, completed from reference TRBV18 and TRBJ1-1, reads NAGVMQNPRHLVRRRGQEARLRCSPMKGHSHVYWYRQLPEEGLKFMVYLQKENIIDESGMPKERFSAEFPKEGPSILRIQQVVRGDSAAYFCASSPQPLQGTNTEAFFGQGTRLTVV.

This clone is a singleton in its sample. The chain links TRBV29-1 to TRBJ1-1; D gene ambiguous. Germline V gives CDR1 SQVTM, CDR2 ANQGSEA. The CDR3 is 12 amino acids. V lost 4 bases and J 1 base, leaving 7 bases between the germline ends. The CDR3 protein is CSVAFANTEAFF. CDR3 coding DNA: TGCAGCGTTGCCTTTGCGAACACTGAAGCTTTCTTT.

The V gene is TRBV15, the J gene TRBJ1-2; no firm D call. The CDR3 extends over 13 amino acids. The V gene lost 3 bases and the J gene lost 7 bases, with 12 bases spanning the gap. Germline V gives CDR1 LNHNV, CDR2 YYDKDF (reference sequence). CDR3 loop: CATSRVLTTGYTF. CDR3 coding DNA: TGTGCCACCAGCAGGGTATTAACTACTGGCTACACCTTC.

The J gene is TRBJ1-4, the V gene TRBV2, with D unclear. The CDR3 runs to 15 residues. V was shortened by 3 bases and J by 0 bases, with 8 bases between the two germline ends. Germline CDR1 is SNHLY and CDR2 is FYNNEI. CDR3 sequence: CASSERAATNEKLFF. CDR3 DNA sequence: TGTGCCAGCAGTGAGCGAGCGGCAACTAATGAAAAACTGTTTTTT.